This T cell receptor (beta chain) stems from a study of blood T cell repertoires in COVID-19. Study-wide context: T cells, B-cell-depleted T cells, or PBMCs supplied cDNA or gDNA.

Participants came from some 26 US areas, aged about 18 to 89 years. Clinical histories supplied by participants themselves formed the basis of cohort assignment. Each recovered donor of Cohort 3 presented with two negative PCRs, clearance, or symptom resolution. Produced via immunoSEQ multiplex PCR; TCRdb's table is partial and in-frame only. The repertoire consists of 250,000 to 350,000 clones, with more than 75% occurring once and the leading ten covering 2% to 3%. The J segment lost 6 bases and the V segment lost 8 bases, leaving 6 bases of the junction unmatched. Germline V gives CDR1 MNHEY, CDR2 SVGAGI. The CDR3 has 14 residues.

This chain joins TRBV6-5 and TRBJ2-2; 10 nucleotides agree with TRBD1. The sequencing input was PBMCs or T cells enriched from blood (not recorded which). The sequence came from a man between 60 and 70 years old who had recovered from COVID-19. The CDR3 DNA reads TGTGCCAGCGGGAGACAGGGGGCGGCCGGGGAGCTGTTTTTT. As protein: CASGRQGAAGELFF.